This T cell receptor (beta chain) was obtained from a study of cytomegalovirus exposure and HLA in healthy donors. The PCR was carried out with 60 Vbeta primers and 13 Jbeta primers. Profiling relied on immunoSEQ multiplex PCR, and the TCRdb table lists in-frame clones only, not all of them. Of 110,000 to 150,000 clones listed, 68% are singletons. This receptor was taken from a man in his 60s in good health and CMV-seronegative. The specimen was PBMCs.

The CDR3 region is CASSMGQGAETQYF. CDR3 nucleotides: TGCGCCAGCAGCATGGGACAGGGGGCAGAGACCCAGTACTTC. The chain couples TRBV5-1 to TRBJ2-5; 12 bases align to TRBD1. The CDR3 runs 14 residues. CDR1 is SGHRS, CDR2 YFSETQ, per germline. The V and J ends lost 4 bases and 4 bases, in that order; junction bases with no gene match: 2.